This T cell receptor beta chain was sequenced for a study of Graves' ophthalmopathy and Graves' hyperthyroidism. About the research overall: At the time of initial diagnosis and before any treatment, peripheral blood was collected. Study-wide findings and caveats: The blood repertoire also included most expanded thyroid clonotypes above 0.001 frequency.

Germline V gives CDR1 SGDLS, CDR2 YYNGEE. The CDR3 extends over 13 amino acids. V was shortened by 0 bases and J by 1 base, with 4 bases between the two germline ends. The sequenced template was RNA, covering the TCR beta CDR3 region. Investigators did first-round RT-PCR with HTBI primers, then second-round multiplex PCR. TCRdb re-analysed the multiplex PCR reads in MiXCR, keeping a single row per CDR3 protein. The profile shows 660,000 or so distinct CDR3 sequences, over 40% of them singletons. Other autoimmune diseases, uncontrolled infections, pregnancy and lactation each led to patient exclusion. PBMCs were isolated from an approximately 10 ml sample of fresh peripheral blood. This clonotype was detected many times. Its antigen remains unidentified.

The chain is built from TRBV9 and TRBJ1-2; D uncertain. This sequence originates from an adult man with Graves' ophthalmopathy. Specimen: peripheral blood. CDR3 sequence (DNA): TGTGCCAGCAGCGTAGCCGGTAACTATGGCTACACCTTC. Protein product: CASSVAGNYGYTF. The full variable domain, its missing parts supplied by reference TRBV9 and TRBJ1-2, is DSGVTQTPKHLITATGQRVTLRCSPRSGDLSVYWYQQSLDQGLQFLIQYYNGEERAKGNILERFSAQQFPDLHSELNLSSLELGDSALYFCASSVAGNYGYTFGSGTRLTVV.